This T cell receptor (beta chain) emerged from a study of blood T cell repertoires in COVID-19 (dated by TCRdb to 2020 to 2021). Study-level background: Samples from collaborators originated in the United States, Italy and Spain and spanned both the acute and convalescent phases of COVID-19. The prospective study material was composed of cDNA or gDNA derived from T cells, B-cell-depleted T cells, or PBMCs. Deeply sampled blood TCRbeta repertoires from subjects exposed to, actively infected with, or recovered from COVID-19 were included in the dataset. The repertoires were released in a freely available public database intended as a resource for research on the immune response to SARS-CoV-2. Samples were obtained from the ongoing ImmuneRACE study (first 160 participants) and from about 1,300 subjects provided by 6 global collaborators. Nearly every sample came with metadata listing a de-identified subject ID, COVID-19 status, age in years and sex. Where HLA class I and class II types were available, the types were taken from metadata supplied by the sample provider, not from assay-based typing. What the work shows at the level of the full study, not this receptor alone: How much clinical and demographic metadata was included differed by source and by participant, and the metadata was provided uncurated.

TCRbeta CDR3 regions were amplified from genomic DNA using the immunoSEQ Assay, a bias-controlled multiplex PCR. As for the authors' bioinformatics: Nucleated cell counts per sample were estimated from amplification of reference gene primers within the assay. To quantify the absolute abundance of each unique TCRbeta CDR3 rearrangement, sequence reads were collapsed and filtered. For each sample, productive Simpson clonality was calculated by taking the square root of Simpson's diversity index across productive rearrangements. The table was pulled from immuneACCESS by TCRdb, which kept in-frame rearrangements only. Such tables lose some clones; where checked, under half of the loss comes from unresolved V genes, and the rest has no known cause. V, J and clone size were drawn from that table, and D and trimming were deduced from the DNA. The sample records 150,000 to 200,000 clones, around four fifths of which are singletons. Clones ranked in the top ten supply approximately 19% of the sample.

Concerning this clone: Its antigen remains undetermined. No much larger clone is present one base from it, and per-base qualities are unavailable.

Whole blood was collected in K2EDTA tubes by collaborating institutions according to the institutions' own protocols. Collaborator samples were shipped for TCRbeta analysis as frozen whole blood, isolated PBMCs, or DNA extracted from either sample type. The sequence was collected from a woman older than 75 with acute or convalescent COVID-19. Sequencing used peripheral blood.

The DNA sequence is as follows: TGCGCCAGCAGCTTGGGGGCGGGAGGGTCCTCCTACAATGAGCAGTTCTTC. Translated, it reads CASSLGAGGSSYNEQFF. In this chain, TRBV5-1 is recombined with TRBJ2-1; TRBD2 aligns with 9 central bases. CDR1 SGHRS and CDR2 YFSETQ are derived from the germline V gene. The germline V and J ends show losses of 0 bases and 0 bases respectively, and no gene match explains 4 bases of the junction. Taken from cysteine to phenylalanine, the CDR3 has 17 residues. The retained sequence is limited to the CDR3, 51 bases, with the frame set at the first base. With the rest looked up from the reference TRBV5-1 and TRBJ2-1 genes rather than sequenced, the full variable domain is KAGVTQTPRYLIKTRGQQVTLSCSPISGHRSVSWYQQTPGQGLQFLFEYFSETQRNKGNFPGRFSGRQFSNSRSEMNVSTLELGDSALYLCASSLGAGGSSYNEQFFGPGTRLTVL.